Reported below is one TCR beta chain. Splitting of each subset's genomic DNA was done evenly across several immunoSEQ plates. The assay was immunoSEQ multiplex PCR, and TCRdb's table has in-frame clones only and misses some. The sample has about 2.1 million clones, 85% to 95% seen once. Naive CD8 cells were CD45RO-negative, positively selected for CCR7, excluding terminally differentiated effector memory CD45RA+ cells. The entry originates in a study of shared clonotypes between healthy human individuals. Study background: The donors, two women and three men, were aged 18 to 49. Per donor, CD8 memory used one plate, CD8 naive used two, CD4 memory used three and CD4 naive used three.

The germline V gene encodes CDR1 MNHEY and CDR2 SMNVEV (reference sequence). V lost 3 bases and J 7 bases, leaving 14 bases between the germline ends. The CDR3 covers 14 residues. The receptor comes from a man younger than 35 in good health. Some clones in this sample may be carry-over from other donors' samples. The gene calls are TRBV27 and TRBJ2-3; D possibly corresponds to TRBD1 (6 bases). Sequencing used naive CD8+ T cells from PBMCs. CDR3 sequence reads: CASSFRDKRYTQYF. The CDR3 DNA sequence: TGTGCCAGCAGTTTCCGGGACAAGCGATATACGCAGTATTTT.